This T cell receptor (beta chain) appears in the sequencing data of a study of cytomegalovirus exposure and HLA in healthy donors. General study findings and limits: Being productive about 87% or about 30% of the time was typical of most TCR beta V segments in an earlier analysis. Trimming of TCR beta V- and J-genes showed a link, identified in a later analysis, to a missense DCLRE1C variant.

60 Vbeta and 13 Jbeta primers were used in PCR. The table came from immunoSEQ multiplex PCR; TCRdb's copy has only in-frame clones and leaves some out. This table holds 100,000 to 150,000 clones, approximately 80% found once. Unmatched junction bases numbered 9, after V lost 4 bases and J lost 5 bases. This CDR3 is built from 16 residues. The germline V gene encodes CDR1 MGHRA and CDR2 YSYEKL. Only one count was recorded for this clone. Its antigen remains unknown. The chain recombines TRBV4-1 with TRBJ2-5; TRBD1 agrees at 11 bases. The TCR comes from a human donor in good health. The sequenced material came from PBMCs. This CDR3 reads CASSLTGTGGWETQYF. The CDR3 DNA sequence: TGCGCCAGCAGCCTAACCGGGACAGGGGGATGGGAGACCCAGTACTTC.